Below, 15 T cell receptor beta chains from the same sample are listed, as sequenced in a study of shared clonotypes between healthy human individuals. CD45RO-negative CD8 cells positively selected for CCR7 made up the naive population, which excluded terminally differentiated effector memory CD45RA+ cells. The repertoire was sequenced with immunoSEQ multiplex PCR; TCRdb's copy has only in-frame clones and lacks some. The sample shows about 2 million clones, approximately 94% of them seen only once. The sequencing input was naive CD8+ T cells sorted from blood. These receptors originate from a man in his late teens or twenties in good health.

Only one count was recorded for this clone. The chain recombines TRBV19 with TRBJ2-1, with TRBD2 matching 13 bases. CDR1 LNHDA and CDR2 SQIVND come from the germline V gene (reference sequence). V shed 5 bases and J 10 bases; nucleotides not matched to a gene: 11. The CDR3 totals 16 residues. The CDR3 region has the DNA TGTGCCAGTAGTGACGAGGGACTAGCGGGGTCTGGAGAGCAGTTCTTC. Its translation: CASSDEGLAGSGEQFF.

The CDR3: CASSIQGATNEKLFF. As DNA, the CDR3 is TGTGCCAGCAGCATACAGGGGGCGACTAATGAAAAACTGTTTTTT. The V gene is TRBV7-9, the J gene TRBJ1-4; the match to TRBD1 covers 9 bases. The length of the CDR3 is 15 residues. Unmatched junction bases numbered 3, after V lost 5 bases and J lost 2 bases. In germline, CDR1 is SEHNR, CDR2 FQNEAQ (reference sequence).

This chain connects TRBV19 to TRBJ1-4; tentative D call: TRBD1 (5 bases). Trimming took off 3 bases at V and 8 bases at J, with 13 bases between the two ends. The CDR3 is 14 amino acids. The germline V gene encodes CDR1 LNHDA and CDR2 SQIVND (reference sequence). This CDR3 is CASSMWQGREKLFF. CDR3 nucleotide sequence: TGTGCCAGTAGTATGTGGCAGGGAAGAGAAAAACTGTTTTTT.

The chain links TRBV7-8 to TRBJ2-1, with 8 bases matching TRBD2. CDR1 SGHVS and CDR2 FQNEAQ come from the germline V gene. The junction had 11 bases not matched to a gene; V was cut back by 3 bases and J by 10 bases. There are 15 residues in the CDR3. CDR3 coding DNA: TGTGCCAGCAGCTTGGGACTAGAGGCTTGGAGCGAGCAGTTCTTC. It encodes CASSLGLEAWSEQFF.

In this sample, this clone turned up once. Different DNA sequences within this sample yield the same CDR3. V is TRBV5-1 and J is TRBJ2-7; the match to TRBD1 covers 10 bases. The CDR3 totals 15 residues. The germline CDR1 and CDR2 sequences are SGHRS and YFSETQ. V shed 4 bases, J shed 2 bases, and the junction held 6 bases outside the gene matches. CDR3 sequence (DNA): TGCGCCAGCAGCCCCGGACAGGGGGGGACCTACGAGCAGTACTTC. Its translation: CASSPGQGGTYEQYF.

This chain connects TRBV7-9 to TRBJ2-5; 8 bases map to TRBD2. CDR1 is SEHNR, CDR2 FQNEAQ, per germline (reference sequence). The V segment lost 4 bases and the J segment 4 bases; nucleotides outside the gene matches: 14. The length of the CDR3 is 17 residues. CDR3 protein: CASSSTQYGRVGETQYF. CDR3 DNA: TGTGCCAGCAGCTCAACGCAATACGGGAGGGTTGGAGAGACCCAGTACTTC.

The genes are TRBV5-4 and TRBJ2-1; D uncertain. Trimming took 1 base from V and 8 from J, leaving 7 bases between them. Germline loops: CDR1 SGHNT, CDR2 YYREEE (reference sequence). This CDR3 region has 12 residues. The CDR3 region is CASSLIVDEQFF. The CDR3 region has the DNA TGTGCCAGCAGCTTGATAGTCGATGAGCAGTTCTTC.

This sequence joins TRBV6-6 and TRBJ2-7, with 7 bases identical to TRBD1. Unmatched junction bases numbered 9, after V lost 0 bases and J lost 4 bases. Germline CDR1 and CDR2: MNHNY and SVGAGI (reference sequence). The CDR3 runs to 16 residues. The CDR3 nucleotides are TGTGCCAGCAGTTACTCGTATAGGACAGGAGATTACGAGCAGTACTTC. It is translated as CASSYSYRTGDYEQYF.

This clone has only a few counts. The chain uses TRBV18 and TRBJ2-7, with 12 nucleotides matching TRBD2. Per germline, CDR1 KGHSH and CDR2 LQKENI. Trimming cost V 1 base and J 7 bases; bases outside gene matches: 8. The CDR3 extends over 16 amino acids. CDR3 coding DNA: TGTGCCAGCTCACCACAACCGGGACTAGCGGGTGAAGAGCAGTACTTC. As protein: CASSPQPGLAGEEQYF. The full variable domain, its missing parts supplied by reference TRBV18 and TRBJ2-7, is NAGVMQNPRHLVRRRGQEARLRCSPMKGHSHVYWYRQLPEEGLKFMVYLQKENIIDESGMPKERFSAEFPKEGPSILRIQQVVRGDSAAYFCASSPQPGLAGEEQYFGPGTRLTVT.

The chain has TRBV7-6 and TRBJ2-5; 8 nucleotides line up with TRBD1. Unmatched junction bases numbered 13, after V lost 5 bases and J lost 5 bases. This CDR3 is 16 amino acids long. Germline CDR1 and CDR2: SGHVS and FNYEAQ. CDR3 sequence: CASSPGQGDQGETQYF. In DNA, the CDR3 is TGTGCCAGCAGCCCAGGACAGGGTGATCAAGGCGAGACCCAGTACTTC.

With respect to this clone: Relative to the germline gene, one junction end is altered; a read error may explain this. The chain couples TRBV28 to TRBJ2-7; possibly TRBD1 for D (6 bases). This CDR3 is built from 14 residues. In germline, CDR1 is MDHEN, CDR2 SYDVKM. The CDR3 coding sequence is TGTGCCGGCAGCCTCACAGGGTTTACCTACGAGCAGTACTTC. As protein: CAGSLTGFTYEQYF.

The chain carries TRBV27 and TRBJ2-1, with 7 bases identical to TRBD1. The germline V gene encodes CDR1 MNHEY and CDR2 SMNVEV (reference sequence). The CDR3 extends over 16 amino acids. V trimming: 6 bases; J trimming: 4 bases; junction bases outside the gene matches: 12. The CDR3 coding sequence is TGTGCCAGCAGCCGACCCTGGGACAGCCCTTACAATGAGCAGTTCTTC. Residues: CASSRPWDSPYNEQFF.

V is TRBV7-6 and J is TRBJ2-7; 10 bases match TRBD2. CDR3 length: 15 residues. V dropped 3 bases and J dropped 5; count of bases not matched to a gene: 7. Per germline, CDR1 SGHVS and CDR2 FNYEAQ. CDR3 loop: CASSFEREGIDEQYF. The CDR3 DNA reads TGTGCCAGCAGCTTTGAGCGGGAGGGTATCGACGAGCAGTACTTC. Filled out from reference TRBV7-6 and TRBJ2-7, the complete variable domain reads GAGVSQSPRYKVTKRGQDVALRCDPISGHVSLYWYRQALGQGPEFLTYFNYEAQQDKSGLPNDRFSAERPEGSISTLTIQRTEQRDSAMYRCASSFEREGIDEQYFGPGTRLTVT.

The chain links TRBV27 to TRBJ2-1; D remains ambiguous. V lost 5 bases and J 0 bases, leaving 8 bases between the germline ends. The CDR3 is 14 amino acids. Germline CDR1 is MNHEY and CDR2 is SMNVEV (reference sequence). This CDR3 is CASSTTDSYNEQFF. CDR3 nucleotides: TGTGCCAGCAGTACGACGGACTCCTACAATGAGCAGTTCTTC.

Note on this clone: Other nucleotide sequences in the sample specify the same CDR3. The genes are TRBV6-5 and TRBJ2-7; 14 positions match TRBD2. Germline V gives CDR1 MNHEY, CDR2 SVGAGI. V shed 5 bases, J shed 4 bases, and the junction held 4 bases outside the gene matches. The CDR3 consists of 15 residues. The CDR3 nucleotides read TGTGCCAGCAGTCCCGGGACTAGCGGGAGTTACGAGCAGTACTTC. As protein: CASSPGTSGSYEQYF.